A single sample gave rise to the 3 T cell receptor beta chains below, sequenced in a study of blood T cell repertoires in COVID-19. TCRdb keeps only in-frame clones here, not all; method: immunoSEQ multiplex PCR. The sample lists some 190,000 clones, roughly 87% occurring once. The sequenced material came from peripheral blood. The receptor set was obtained from a woman in her sixties with COVID-19, enrolled during active disease.

The chain links TRBV5-6 to TRBJ2-7, with D possibly matching TRBD2 (6 bases). The CDR3 is made up of 13 amino acids. The germline CDR1 and CDR2 sequences are SGHDT and YYEEEE. The V end was cut by 0 bases, the J end by 5 bases, with 9 bases between. The CDR3 DNA follows: TGTGCCAGCAGCTTGGGTGGGACTGACGAGCAGTACGTC. Protein product: CASSLGGTDEQYV.

The gene calls are TRBV6-5 and TRBJ1-2; D is possibly TRBD1 (6 bases). Trimming took off 10 bases at V and 4 bases at J, with 16 bases between the two ends. The CDR3 covers 13 residues. Per the germline V gene, CDR1 is MNHEY and CDR2 is SVGAGI. CDR3 sequence: CATHKDSFYGYTF. The CDR3 nucleotides are TGTGCCACTCATAAGGACAGCTTCTATGGCTACACCTTC.

V is TRBV19 and J is TRBJ1-3, with D perhaps TRBD1 (6 bases). V lost 7 bases, J lost 2 bases, and 15 bases lay in between. The CDR3 length is 15 residues. Germline V gene lookup returns CDR1 LNHDA and CDR2 SQIVND (reference sequence). DNA for the CDR3: TGTGCCAGTACTCTACAGGGTTTCACTGGAAACACCATATATTTT. Its translation is CASTLQGFTGNTIYF.